Below are 11 T cell receptor beta chains sequenced from a single sample in a study of CD8+ T cells in alopecia areata. RNA was isolated and reverse transcribed to cDNA, the sequencing template. TCRdb's copy holds only in-frame clones and misses some; the assay was immunoSEQ multiplex PCR. The sample contains about 2,600 clones, nearly 70% of which appear only once. What was sequenced was skin. The receptor source for this set is a human donor in good health.

This rearrangement joins TRBV30 to TRBJ1-6, with 8 nucleotides matching TRBD1. CDR1 and CDR2 from the germline V gene are GTSNPN and SVGIG (reference sequence). Trimming cost V 1 base and J 9 bases; bases outside gene matches: 2. CDR3 size: 13 residues. DNA for the CDR3: TGTGCCTGGAGTGGAACAGGGGGTTCACCCCTCCACTTT. This gives the protein CAWSGTGGSPLHF.

V is TRBV9 and J is TRBJ1-5, with D tentatively TRBD1 (5 bases). Germline CDR1 and CDR2: SGDLS and YYNGEE. Trimming cost V 0 bases and J 4 bases, with 8 bases left between them. The CDR3 covers 14 residues. CDR3 sequence: CASSVGGGNQPQHF. The CDR3, as DNA: TGTGCCAGCAGCGTAGGGGGCGGGAATCAGCCCCAGCATTTT.

This clone was found a few times. J is TRBJ1-4 and V is TRBV19; no definite D call. Germline-derived CDR1 and CDR2 are LNHDA and SQIVND (reference sequence). The CDR3 runs to 16 residues. Trimming left V 5 bases short and J 4 bases short, with 17 bases between. CDR3 DNA: TGTGCCAGTAGTCCCTCCCGGACTGATGGTAATGAAAAACTGTTTTTT. Protein product: CASSPSRTDGNEKLFF.

The rearrangement uses TRBV5-6 and TRBJ2-3; 7 nucleotides align to TRBD2. The length of the CDR3 is 14 residues. With V trimmed by 1 base and J by 2 bases, 1 base remained unmatched. Germline V gives CDR1 SGHDT, CDR2 YYEEEE. The CDR3 loop reads CASSLLAATDTQYF. CDR3 nucleotides: TGTGCCAGCAGCTTGCTAGCGGCCACAGATACGCAGTATTTT.

This clone was counted a single time. The rearrangement links TRBV7-9 to TRBJ2-3; D uncertain. Per germline, CDR1 SEHNR and CDR2 FQNEAQ (reference sequence). V shed 1 base and J shed 4 bases, with 9 bases lying between them. The length of the CDR3 is 14 residues. CDR3 DNA sequence: TGTGCCAGCAGCTTAGGCCTAGATCCAGATACGCAGTATTTT. As protein: CASSLGLDPDTQYF.

V usage is TRBV6-6 and J usage is TRBJ1-3; no clear D. The CDR3 consists of 16 residues. Germline CDR1 and CDR2: MNHNY and SVGAGI (reference sequence). Trimming pared 3 bases from V and 0 bases from J, leaving 12 bases between. The CDR3 sequence: CASSYYTIYSGNTIYF. The CDR3 bases are TGTGCCAGCAGTTATTACACTATTTACTCTGGAAACACCATATATTTT.

This clone has only a few counts. The chain couples TRBV19 to TRBJ1-1, with D perhaps TRBD1 (5 bases). V lost 5 bases, J lost 4 bases, and 14 bases lay in between. Germline V lookup: CDR1 LNHDA, CDR2 SQIVND (reference sequence). The length of the CDR3 is 14 residues. The CDR3 here is CASSPLRQSTEAFF. For the CDR3, the DNA is TGTGCCAGTAGTCCTCTTCGACAGTCCACTGAAGCTTTCTTT.

The chain uses TRBV23-1 and TRBJ2-6; D remains ambiguous. TRBV23-1 is an open reading frame, and its role is uncertain. V was cut by 5 bases and J by 5 bases, with 22 bases left in between. The CDR3 is 18 residues long. The CDR3 DNA sequence: TGCGCCAGCAGTGCTGATTGTACGCAACAAAGTCGGGCCAACGTCCTGACTTTC. The encoded protein is CASSADCTQQSRANVLTF.

The gene calls are TRBV19 and TRBJ1-4; D remains ambiguous. The CDR3 runs 14 residues. V lost 8 bases and J lost 6, with 16 bases in between. Germline lookup yields CDR1 LNHDA and CDR2 SQIVND (reference sequence). As DNA, the CDR3 is TGTGCCAGTTCGGCCGCGGACCTGGATGAAAAACTGTTTTTT. Amino acid sequence: CASSAADLDEKLFF.

The chain joins TRBV14 to TRBJ1-4; TRBD1 agrees at 7 bases. Germline V gene sequence: CDR1 SGHDN, CDR2 FVKESK. This CDR3 spans 14 amino acids. Trimming took 6 bases from V and 7 from J; bases not matched to a gene: 8. DNA for the CDR3: TGTGCCAGCAGTCCCGGGACAGTCGGTGAAAAACTGTTTTTT. It is translated as CASSPGTVGEKLFF.

This chain links TRBV30 with TRBJ1-2; 9 bases are a match to TRBD1. V gave up 2 bases and J gave up 5 bases; unmatched junction bases: 6. CDR1 is GTSNPN and CDR2 is SVGIG in the germline V gene (reference sequence). The CDR3 is 14 amino acids. The CDR3 DNA follows: TGTGCCTGGAGTACGACCGGGACAGGGTATGGCTACACCTTC. Its translation: CAWSTTGTGYGYTF.